The 16 T cell receptor beta chains reported below all come from one sample, sequenced in a study of cytomegalovirus exposure and HLA in healthy donors. PCR employed 60 Vbeta and 13 Jbeta primers. The repertoire was sequenced with immunoSEQ multiplex PCR; TCRdb's copy has only in-frame clones and lacks some. This sample contains 35,000 to 45,000 clones. The specimen was PBMCs. The receptors shown here come from a man aged 40-49 years in good health and CMV-seropositive.

CDR3 residues: CASSDGGQGGLSTEAFF. The CDR3 region has the DNA TGTGCCAGCAGCGACGGGGGTCAGGGAGGATTGAGCACTGAAGCTTTCTTT. The V and J genes are TRBV9 and TRBJ1-1, with D tentatively TRBD1 (5 bases). CDR3 length: 17 residues. The germline gives CDR1 SGDLS, CDR2 YYNGEE. V lost 3 bases, J lost 4 bases, and 22 bases lay in between.

This chain uses TRBV4-1 with TRBJ2-7; weak D call: TRBD1 (5 bases). CDR3 length equals 14 residues. Germline-derived CDR1 and CDR2 are MGHRA and YSYEKL. V was shortened by 1 base and J by 3 bases, with 10 bases between the two germline ends. CDR3 amino acids: CASSQGDRIYEQYF. The CDR3 DNA is TGCGCCAGCAGCCAAGGCGACAGAATCTACGAGCAGTACTTC.

The V gene is TRBV11-2, the J gene TRBJ2-7, with D perhaps TRBD2 (6 bases). The CDR3 covers 15 residues. Germline CDR1 is SGHAT and CDR2 is FQNNGV. Trimming pared 0 bases from V and 2 bases from J, leaving 11 bases between. The CDR3, as DNA: TGTGCCAGCAGCTTAGAGGGTAGCGGTACCTACGAGCAGTACTTC. Protein: CASSLEGSGTYEQYF. Full variable domain (remainder filled in from reference TRBV11-2 and TRBJ2-7): EAGVAQSPRYKIIEKRQSVAFWCNPISGHATLYWYQQILGQGPKLLIQFQNNGVVDDSQLPKDRFSAERLKGVDSTLKIQPAKLEDSAVYLCASSLEGSGTYEQYFGPGTRLTVT.

This chain joins TRBV11-3 and TRBJ1-2, with D maybe TRBD1 (6 bases). The CDR3 has 13 amino acids. CDR1 SGHNT and CDR2 YENEEA come from the germline V gene. Trimming left V 2 bases short and J 4 bases short, with 8 bases between. The CDR3 DNA is TGTGCCAGCAGCTTATCAGGGGCCTATGGCTACACCTTC. It is translated as CASSLSGAYGYTF.

This sequence joins TRBV9 and TRBJ2-7; the D gene is possibly TRBD1 (5 bases). CDR3 size: 16 residues. Trimming cost V 2 bases and J 3 bases, with 18 bases left between them. Germline V gives CDR1 SGDLS, CDR2 YYNGEE. The CDR3 nucleotides read TGTGCCAGCAGCGTCTCCCCCGGGCAGGGTAACTACGAGCAGTACTTC. As protein: CASSVSPGQGNYEQYF.

The rearrangement joins TRBV5-1 to TRBJ2-1; D not certain. This CDR3 has 15 amino acids. Germline CDR1 and CDR2: SGHRS and YFSETQ. V was pared by 0 bases and J by 8 bases, with 15 bases between. Written as DNA, the CDR3 is TGCGCCAGCAGCTTGGGGGCAGTGCTGGATTATGAGCAGTTCTTC. Translation: CASSLGAVLDYEQFF. Drawing the rest from reference TRBV5-1 and TRBJ2-1, the complete variable domain is KAGVTQTPRYLIKTRGQQVTLSCSPISGHRSVSWYQQTPGQGLQFLFEYFSETQRNKGNFPGRFSGRQFSNSRSEMNVSTLELGDSALYLCASSLGAVLDYEQFFGPGTRLTVL.

V usage is TRBV28 and J usage is TRBJ1-3, with D unresolved. With 3 bases removed from V and 0 bases from J, the gap between germline ends came to 9 bases. The CDR3 totals 15 residues. Germline CDR1 MDHEN, CDR2 SYDVKM. This chain's CDR3 is CASSFARNSGNTIYF. CDR3 nucleotide sequence: TGTGCCAGCAGTTTTGCCAGGAACTCTGGAAACACCATATATTTT.

The rearrangement uses TRBV6-5 and TRBJ2-1; D not resolved. Per the germline V gene, CDR1 is MNHEY and CDR2 is SVGAGI. This CDR3 has 14 amino acids. V was pared by 2 bases and J by 0 bases, with 5 bases between. The CDR3 is CASSYASSYNEQFF. The DNA for the CDR3 is TGTGCCAGCAGTTACGCGAGCTCCTACAATGAGCAGTTCTTC.

As DNA, the CDR3 is TGTGCCAGCAGGGCCGGGTCGGCGGGGTTAGGTGGCTACACCTTC. This encodes CASRAGSAGLGGYTF. The gene calls are TRBV5-4 and TRBJ1-2, with unresolved D. Trimming took 5 bases from V and 7 from J, leaving 21 bases between them. This CDR3 is built from 15 residues. The germline gives CDR1 SGHNT, CDR2 YYREEE (reference sequence).

This chain uses TRBV1 with TRBJ2-5; the D call in the table, TRBD2, was not verified against the DNA. TRBV1 is a pseudogene segment. The CDR3 is 17 amino acids. The DNA for the CDR3 is TGCACCAGCAGCCAAGAAACAGAGCGGGAGGGCCAGGAGACCCAGTACTTC. Translated: CTSSQETEREGQETQYF.

The gene calls are TRBV19 and TRBJ1-1; weak D call: TRBD1 (5 bases). Germline CDR1 is LNHDA and CDR2 is SQIVND (reference sequence). This CDR3 spans 14 amino acids. Between the trimmed V and J ends, which lost 5 bases and 5 bases, there was a span of 15 bases. The CDR3 DNA is TGTGCCAGTAGTGTGTGGGGGGGGACGACTGAAGCTTTCTTT. It codes for CASSVWGGTTEAFF.

The chain has TRBV9 and TRBJ2-5; D is uncertain. The DNA end is more similar to TRBJ2-7, so the J call may be wrong. Per the germline V gene, CDR1 is SGDLS and CDR2 is YYNGEE. The CDR3 is 15 amino acids. The CDR3 coding sequence is TGTGCCAGCAGCGTATTGCCGAGTAGCTCCTACGAGCAGTACTTC. Translation: CASSVLPSSSYEQYF.

CDR3 DNA: TGTGCCAGCAGATCGACAGGGGTCGATACGCAGTATTTT. Residues: CASRSTGVDTQYF. The rearrangement links TRBV7-6 to TRBJ2-3; 8 nucleotides align to TRBD1. Unmatched junction bases numbered 5, after V lost 6 bases and J lost 6 bases. CDR1 and CDR2 (germline): SGHVS, FNYEAQ. CDR3 length equals 13 residues.

The chain joins TRBV5-1 to TRBJ1-2; TRBD1 matches at 7 bases. CDR3 length: 15 amino acids. V lost 2 bases to trimming and J lost 4 bases; unmatched junction nucleotides: 8. CDR1 and CDR2 (germline): SGHRS, YFSETQ. CDR3 residues: CASSLTGDVGYGYTF. The CDR3, as DNA: TGCGCCAGCAGCTTAACAGGGGATGTTGGCTATGGCTACACCTTC. Complete variable domain (other parts from reference TRBV5-1 and TRBJ1-2): KAGVTQTPRYLIKTRGQQVTLSCSPISGHRSVSWYQQTPGQGLQFLFEYFSETQRNKGNFPGRFSGRQFSNSRSEMNVSTLELGDSALYLCASSLTGDVGYGYTFGSGTRLTVV.

The chain links TRBV6-1 to TRBJ2-5; no clear D gene. The germline V gene encodes CDR1 MNHNS and CDR2 SASEGT. CDR3 size: 14 residues. V lost 1 base and J lost 1, with 7 bases in between. The CDR3 protein is CASSEGLTQETQYF. The CDR3 nucleotides read TGTGCCAGCAGTGAAGGGCTCACCCAAGAGACCCAGTACTTC.

V usage is TRBV11-2 and J usage is TRBJ1-3; D not certain. This CDR3 is built from 17 residues. The germline gives CDR1 SGHAT, CDR2 FQNNGV. Trimming left V 1 base short and J 1 base short, with 14 bases between. The CDR3 DNA sequence: TGTGCCAGCAGCTTAGGCACGGGTTATCAATCTGGAAACACCATATATTTT. Residues: CASSLGTGYQSGNTIYF. The full variable domain, rest sourced from reference TRBV11-2 and TRBJ1-3, is EAGVAQSPRYKIIEKRQSVAFWCNPISGHATLYWYQQILGQGPKLLIQFQNNGVVDDSQLPKDRFSAERLKGVDSTLKIQPAKLEDSAVYLCASSLGTGYQSGNTIYFGEGSWLTVV.